This T cell receptor beta chain was sequenced in a study of HIV-infected patients and healthy controls. Whole blood was used without fractionation, so all unsorted peripheral T cells were included. Germline V gene lookup returns CDR1 LNHDA and CDR2 SQIVND (reference sequence). The V end lost 3 bases, the J end lost 7 bases, and 13 bases lay between the germline ends. The CDR3 runs 14 residues. cDNA was made from approximately 500 ng RNA using alpha and beta constant primers. Using multiplexing indices, alpha and beta chain libraries were generated apart by chain-specific third strand synthesis. TCRdb re-derived calls from the 5' RACE reads in MiXCR, one entry per CDR3 protein. The sample carries more than 5,500 distinct CDR3 sequences, about 10% recorded once.

The source of this sequence is an adult with HIV infection. The V and J genes are TRBV19 and TRBJ2-1; D perhaps matches TRBD1 (6 bases). The material was blood, obtained before antiretroviral therapy. As DNA, the CDR3 is TGTGCCAGTAGTATTGCGGCAGGGGTTAATGAGCAGTTCTTC. It codes for CASSIAAGVNEQFF. Full variable domain (missing parts from reference TRBV19 and TRBJ2-1): DGGITQSPKYLFRKEGQNVTLSCEQNLNHDAMYWYRQDPGQGLRLIYYSQIVNDFQKGDIAEGYSVSREKKESFPLTVTSAQKNPTAFYLCASSIAAGVNEQFFGPGTRLTVL.